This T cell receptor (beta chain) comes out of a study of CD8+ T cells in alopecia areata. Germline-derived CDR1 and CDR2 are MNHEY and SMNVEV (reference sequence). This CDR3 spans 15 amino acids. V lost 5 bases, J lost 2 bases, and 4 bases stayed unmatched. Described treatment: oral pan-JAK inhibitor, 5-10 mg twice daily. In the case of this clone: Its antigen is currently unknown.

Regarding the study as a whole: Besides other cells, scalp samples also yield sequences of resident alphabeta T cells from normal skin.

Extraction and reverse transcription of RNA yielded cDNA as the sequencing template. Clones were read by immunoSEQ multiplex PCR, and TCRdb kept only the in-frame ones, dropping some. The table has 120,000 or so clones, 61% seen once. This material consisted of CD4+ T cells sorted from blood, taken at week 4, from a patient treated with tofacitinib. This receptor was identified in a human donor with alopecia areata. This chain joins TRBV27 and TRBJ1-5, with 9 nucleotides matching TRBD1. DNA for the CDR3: TGTGCCAGCAGTACACAGGGGGCAGGCAATCAGCCCCAGCATTTT. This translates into CASSTQGAGNQPQHF.